The 2 T cell receptor beta chains presented below share a single source sample, sequenced in a study of early T cells in non-severe SARS-CoV-2 infection. MiXCR, applied by TCRdb to the 5' RACE reads, yields one record per CDR3 protein. The sample includes tens of thousands of distinct CDR3 sequences, 9.5% to 14% seen only once; the top ten take 1.5% to 2%. The sample taken for sequencing was whole blood. These receptors came from an adult who was a healthcare worker with PCR-confirmed SARS-CoV-2 infection or an uninfected control (not recorded which).

This chain links TRBV6-5 with TRBJ2-3, with TRBD2 as a possible D gene (5 bases). Between the trimmed V and J ends, which lost 6 bases and 0 bases, there was a span of 13 bases. The CDR3 is made up of 15 amino acids. Germline V gives CDR1 MNHEY, CDR2 SVGAGI. CDR3: CASRSGVISTDTQYF. In nucleotides, the CDR3 is TGTGCCAGCAGGTCCGGGGTTATAAGCACAGATACGCAGTATTTT.

The chain links TRBV29-1 to TRBJ1-1; maybe TRBD1 (5 bases). With 7 bases removed from V and 5 bases from J, the gap between germline ends came to 17 bases. Per the germline V gene, CDR1 is SQVTM and CDR2 is ANQGSEA. This CDR3 is built from 13 residues. The CDR3 DNA is TGCAGCGCCCTACCTGGGGCGCGTACTGAAGCTTTCTTT. It is translated as CSALPGARTEAFF.